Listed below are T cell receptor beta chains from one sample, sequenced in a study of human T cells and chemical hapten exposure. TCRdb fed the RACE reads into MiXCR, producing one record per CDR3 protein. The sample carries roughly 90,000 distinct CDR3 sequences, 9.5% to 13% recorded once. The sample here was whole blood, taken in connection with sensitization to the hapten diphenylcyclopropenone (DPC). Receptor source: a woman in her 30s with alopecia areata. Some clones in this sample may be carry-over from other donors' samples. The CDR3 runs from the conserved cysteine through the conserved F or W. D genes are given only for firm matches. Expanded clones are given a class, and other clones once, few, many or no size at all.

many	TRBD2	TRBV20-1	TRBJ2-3	CSAASRSGMDTQYF	TGCAGTGCCGCATCCCGTAGCGGGATGGATACGCAGTATTTT
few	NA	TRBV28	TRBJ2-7	CASRGRGVQYF	TGTGCCAGCAGGGGCAGGGGTGTGCAGTACTTC
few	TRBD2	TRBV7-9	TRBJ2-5	CASSLGSGSLQETQYF	TGTGCCAGCAGCTTGGGTAGCGGGAGTTTGCAAGAGACCCAGTACTTC
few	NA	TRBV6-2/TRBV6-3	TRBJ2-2	CASSRPSGNTGELFF	TGTGCCAGCAGTCGCCCAAGCGGAAACACCGGGGAGCTGTTTTTT
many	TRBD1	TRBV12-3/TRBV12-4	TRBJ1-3	CASSLRQGFSGNTIYF	TGTGCCAGCAGCCTGCGACAGGGCTTCTCTGGAAACACCATATATTTT
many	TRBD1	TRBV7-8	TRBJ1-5	CASSARDRGPNQPQHF	TGTGCCAGCAGCGCTAGGGACAGGGGGCCTAATCAGCCCCAGCATTTT
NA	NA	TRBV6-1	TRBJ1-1	CATLRTGGTEAFF	TGTGCCACCCTCAGGACGGGAGGGACTGAAGCTTTCTTT
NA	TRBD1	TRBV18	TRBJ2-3	CASSASPPGQITDTQYF	TGTGCCAGCTCAGCTAGTCCCCCGGGACAGATCACAGATACGCAGTATTTT
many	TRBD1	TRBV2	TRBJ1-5	CASSPGQGMYQPQHF	TGTGCCAGCAGTCCGGGACAGGGAATGTATCAGCCCCAGCATTTT
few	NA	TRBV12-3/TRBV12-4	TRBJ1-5	CASRQQGGNQPQHF	TGTGCCAGCAGACAGCAGGGTGGCAATCAGCCCCAGCATTTT
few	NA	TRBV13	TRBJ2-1	CASSQMDHVNEQFF	TGTGCCAGCAGCCAGATGGACCACGTCAATGAGCAGTTCTTC